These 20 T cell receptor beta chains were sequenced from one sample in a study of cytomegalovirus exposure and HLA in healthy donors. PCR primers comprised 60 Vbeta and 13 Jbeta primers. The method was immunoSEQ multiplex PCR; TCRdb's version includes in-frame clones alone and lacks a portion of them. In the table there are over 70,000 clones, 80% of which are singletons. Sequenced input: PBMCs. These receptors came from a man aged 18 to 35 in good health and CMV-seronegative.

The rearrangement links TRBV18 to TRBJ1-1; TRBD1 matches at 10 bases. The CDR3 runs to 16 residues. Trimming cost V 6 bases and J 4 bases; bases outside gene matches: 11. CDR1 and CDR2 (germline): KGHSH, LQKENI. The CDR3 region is CASSLGTGVFGTEAFF. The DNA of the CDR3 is TGTGCCAGCTCGCTCGGGACAGGGGTTTTTGGCACTGAAGCTTTCTTT.

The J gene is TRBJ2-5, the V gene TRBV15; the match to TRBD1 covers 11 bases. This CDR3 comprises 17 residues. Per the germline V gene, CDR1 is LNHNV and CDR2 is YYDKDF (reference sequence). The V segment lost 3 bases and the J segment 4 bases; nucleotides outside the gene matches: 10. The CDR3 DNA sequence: TGTGCCACCAGCAGGGACAGGGGGCTTTCGATGATAGAGACCCAGTACTTC. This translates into CATSRDRGLSMIETQYF.

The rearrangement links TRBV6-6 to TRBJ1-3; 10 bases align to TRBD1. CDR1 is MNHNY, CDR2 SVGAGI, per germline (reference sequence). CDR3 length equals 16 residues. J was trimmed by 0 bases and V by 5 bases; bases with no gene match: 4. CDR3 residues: CASSTGTGVSGNTIYF. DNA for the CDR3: TGTGCCAGCAGTACCGGGACAGGGGTCTCTGGAAACACCATATATTTT.

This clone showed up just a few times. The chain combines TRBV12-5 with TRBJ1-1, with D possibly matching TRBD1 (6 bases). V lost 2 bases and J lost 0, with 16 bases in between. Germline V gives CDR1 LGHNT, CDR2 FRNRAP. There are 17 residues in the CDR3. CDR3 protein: CASGLFTGRLMNTEAFF. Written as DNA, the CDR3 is TGTGCTAGTGGTTTGTTCACAGGGAGATTAATGAACACTGAAGCTTTCTTT.

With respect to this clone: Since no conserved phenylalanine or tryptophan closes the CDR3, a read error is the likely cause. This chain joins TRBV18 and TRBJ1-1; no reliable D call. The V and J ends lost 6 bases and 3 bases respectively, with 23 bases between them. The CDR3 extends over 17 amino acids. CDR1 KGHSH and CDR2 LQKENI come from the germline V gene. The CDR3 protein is CASSPRDIDPQDTEAFS. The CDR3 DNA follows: TGTGCCAGCTCCCCAAGAGATATAGATCCTCAGGACACTGAAGCTTTCTCT.

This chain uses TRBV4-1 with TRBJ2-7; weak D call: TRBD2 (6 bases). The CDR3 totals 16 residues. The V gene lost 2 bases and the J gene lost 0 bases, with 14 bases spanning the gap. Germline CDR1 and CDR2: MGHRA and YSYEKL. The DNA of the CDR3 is TGCGCCAGCAGCCAATCCGGGACTCTAGCCTCCTACGAGCAGTACTTC. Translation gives CASSQSGTLASYEQYF.

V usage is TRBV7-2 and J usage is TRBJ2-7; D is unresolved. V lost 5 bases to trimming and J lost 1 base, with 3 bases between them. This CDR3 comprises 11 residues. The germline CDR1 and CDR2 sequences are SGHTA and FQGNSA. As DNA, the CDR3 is TGTGCCAGCAGCCCGTCCTACGAGCAGTACTTC. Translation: CASSPSYEQYF.

In nucleotides, the CDR3 is TGTGCCAGCAGCCCGGGCGGAGGGAACACTGAAGCTTTCTTT. It codes for CASSPGGGNTEAFF. The rearrangement uses TRBV11-3 and TRBJ1-1; D unresolved. Germline values: CDR1 SGHNT, CDR2 YENEEA. This CDR3 is built from 14 residues. The ends were cut back, 5 bases at V and 1 base at J, with 11 bases in the middle.

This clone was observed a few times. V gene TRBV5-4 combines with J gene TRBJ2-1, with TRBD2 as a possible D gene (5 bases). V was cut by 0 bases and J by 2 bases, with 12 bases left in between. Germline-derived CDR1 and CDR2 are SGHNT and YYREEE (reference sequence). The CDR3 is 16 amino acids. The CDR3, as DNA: TGTGCCAGCAGCTTGGAAGCCGGGGTCACCTACAATGAGCAGTTCTTC. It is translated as CASSLEAGVTYNEQFF.

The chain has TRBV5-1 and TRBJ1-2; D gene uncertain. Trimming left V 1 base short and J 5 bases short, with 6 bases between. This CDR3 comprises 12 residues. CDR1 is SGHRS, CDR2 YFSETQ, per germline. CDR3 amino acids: CASSLNSYGYTF. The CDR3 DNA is TGCGCCAGCAGCTTGAACAGTTATGGCTACACCTTC.

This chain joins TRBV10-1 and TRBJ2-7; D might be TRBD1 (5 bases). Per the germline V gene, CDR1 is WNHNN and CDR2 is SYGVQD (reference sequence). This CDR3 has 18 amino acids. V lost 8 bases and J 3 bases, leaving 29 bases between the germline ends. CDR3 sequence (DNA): TGCGCCAGCGAAAAGAAGCTCAAAGACAGCCGTGGTCACTACGAGCAGTACTTC. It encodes CASEKKLKDSRGHYEQYF.

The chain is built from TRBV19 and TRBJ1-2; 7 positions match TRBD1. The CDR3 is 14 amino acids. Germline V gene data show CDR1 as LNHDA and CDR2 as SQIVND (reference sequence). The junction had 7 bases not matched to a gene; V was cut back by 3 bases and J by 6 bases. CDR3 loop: CASSIGTATHGYTF. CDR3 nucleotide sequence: TGTGCCAGTAGTATTGGGACAGCGACGCATGGCTACACCTTC.

The CDR3, as DNA: TGTGCCAGCAGCCTCATCTTGGGGGGGGGTGGGGTGGGGGTTGGCTACACCTTC. Its translation is CASSLILGGGGVGVGYTF. This chain links TRBV11-2 with TRBJ1-2, with a tentative D call TRBD1 (5 bases). Trimming left V 5 bases short and J 7 bases short, with 29 bases between. Germline CDR1 SGHAT, CDR2 FQNNGV. The CDR3 consists of 18 residues.

The CDR3 loop is CASSWGQGGNQPQHF. DNA for the CDR3: TGTGCCAGCAGTTGGGGGCAGGGAGGCAATCAGCCCCAGCATTTT. The chain couples TRBV2 to TRBJ1-5; D may be TRBD1 (6 bases). V was shortened by 5 bases and J by 2 bases, with 13 bases between the two germline ends. Per germline, CDR1 SNHLY and CDR2 FYNNEI. The CDR3 spans 15 residues.

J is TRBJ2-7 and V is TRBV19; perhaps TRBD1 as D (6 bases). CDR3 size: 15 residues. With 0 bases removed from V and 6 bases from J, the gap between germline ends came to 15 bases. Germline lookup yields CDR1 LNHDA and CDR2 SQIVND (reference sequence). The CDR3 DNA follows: TGTGCCAGTAGTATAGAGGGCAGGGGAATACGCGAGCAGTACTTC. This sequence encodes CASSIEGRGIREQYF.

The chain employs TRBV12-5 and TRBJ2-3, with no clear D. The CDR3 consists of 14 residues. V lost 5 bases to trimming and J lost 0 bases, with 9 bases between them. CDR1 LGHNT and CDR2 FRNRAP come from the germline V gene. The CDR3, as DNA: TGTGCTAGTGGTGGGCATCGGAGCACAGATACGCAGTATTTT. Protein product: CASGGHRSTDTQYF.

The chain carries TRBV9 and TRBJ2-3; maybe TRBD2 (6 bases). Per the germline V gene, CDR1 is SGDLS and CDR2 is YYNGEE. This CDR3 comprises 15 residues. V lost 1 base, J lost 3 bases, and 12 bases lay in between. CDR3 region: CASSVRWGETDTQYF. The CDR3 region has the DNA TGTGCCAGCAGCGTACGGTGGGGGGAAACAGATACGCAGTATTTT.

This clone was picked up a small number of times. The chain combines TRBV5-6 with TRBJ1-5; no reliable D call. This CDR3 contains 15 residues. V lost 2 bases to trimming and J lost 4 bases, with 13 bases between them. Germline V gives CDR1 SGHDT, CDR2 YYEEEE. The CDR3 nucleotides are TGTGCCAGCAGCTTCTCACCAGCGGGGAATCAGCCCCAGCATTTT. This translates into CASSFSPAGNQPQHF.

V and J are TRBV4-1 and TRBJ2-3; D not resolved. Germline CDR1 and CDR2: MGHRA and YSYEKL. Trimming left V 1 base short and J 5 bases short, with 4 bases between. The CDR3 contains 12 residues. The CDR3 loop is CASSQGEDTQYF. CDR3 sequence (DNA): TGCGCCAGCAGCCAAGGAGAAGATACGCAGTATTTT.

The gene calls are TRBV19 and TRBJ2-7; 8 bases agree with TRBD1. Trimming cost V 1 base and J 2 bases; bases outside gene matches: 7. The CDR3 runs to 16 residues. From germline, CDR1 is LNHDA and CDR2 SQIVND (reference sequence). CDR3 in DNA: TGTGCCAGTAGTATAGCACCAGGGGGCATCACCTACGAGCAGTACTTC. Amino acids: CASSIAPGGITYEQYF.